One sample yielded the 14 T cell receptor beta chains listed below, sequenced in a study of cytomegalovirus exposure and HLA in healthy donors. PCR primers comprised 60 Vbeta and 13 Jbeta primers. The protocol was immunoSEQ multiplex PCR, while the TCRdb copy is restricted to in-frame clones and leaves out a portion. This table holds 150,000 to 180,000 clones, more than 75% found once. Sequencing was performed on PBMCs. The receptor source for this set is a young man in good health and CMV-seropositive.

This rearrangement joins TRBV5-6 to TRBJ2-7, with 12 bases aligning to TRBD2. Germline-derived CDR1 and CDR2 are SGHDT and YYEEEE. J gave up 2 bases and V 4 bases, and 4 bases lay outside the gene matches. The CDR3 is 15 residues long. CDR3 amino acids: CASSPGLAGPYEQYF. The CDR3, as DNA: TGTGCCAGCAGCCCGGGACTAGCGGGCCCCTACGAGCAGTACTTC.

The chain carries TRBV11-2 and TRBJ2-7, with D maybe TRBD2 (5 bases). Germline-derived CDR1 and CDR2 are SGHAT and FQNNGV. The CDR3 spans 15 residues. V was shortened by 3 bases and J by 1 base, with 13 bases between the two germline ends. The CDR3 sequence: CASSFRAGKSYEQYF. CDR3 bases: TGTGCCAGCAGCTTCCGGGCCGGGAAATCCTACGAGCAGTACTTC.

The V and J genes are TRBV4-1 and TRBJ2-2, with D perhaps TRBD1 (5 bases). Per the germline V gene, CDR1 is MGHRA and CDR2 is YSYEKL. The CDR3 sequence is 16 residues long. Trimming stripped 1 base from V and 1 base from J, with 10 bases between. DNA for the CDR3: TGCGCCAGCAGCCAAGGCAGGGTGGGGAACACCGGGGAGCTGTTTTTT. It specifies CASSQGRVGNTGELFF.

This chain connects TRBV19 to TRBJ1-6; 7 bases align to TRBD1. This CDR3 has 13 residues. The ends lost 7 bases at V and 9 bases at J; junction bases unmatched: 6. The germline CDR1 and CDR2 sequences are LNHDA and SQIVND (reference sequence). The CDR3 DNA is TGTGCCAGTAATCAGGGGGGAGGTTCACCCCTCCACTTT. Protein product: CASNQGGGSPLHF.

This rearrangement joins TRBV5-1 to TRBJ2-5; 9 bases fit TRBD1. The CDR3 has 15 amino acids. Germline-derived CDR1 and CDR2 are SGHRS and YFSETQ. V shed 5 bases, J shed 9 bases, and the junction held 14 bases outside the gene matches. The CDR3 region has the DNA TGCGCCAGCAGTCGGGACAGGGATAGATCTCGGGCCCAGTACTTC. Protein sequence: CASSRDRDRSRAQYF.

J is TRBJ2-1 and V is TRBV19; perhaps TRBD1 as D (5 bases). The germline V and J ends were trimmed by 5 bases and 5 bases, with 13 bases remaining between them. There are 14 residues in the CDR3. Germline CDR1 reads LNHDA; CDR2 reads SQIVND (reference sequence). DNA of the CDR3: TGTGCCAGTAGTGGTGGACAACTTCACAATGAGCAGTTCTTC. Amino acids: CASSGGQLHNEQFF. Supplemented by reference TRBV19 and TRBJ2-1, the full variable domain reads DGGITQSPKYLFRKEGQNVTLSCEQNLNHDAMYWYRQDPGQGLRLIYYSQIVNDFQKGDIAEGYSVSREKKESFPLTVTSAQKNPTAFYLCASSGGQLHNEQFFGPGTRLTVL.

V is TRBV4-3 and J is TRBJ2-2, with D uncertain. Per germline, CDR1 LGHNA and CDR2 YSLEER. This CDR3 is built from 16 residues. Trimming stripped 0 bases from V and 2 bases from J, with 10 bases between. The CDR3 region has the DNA TGCGCCAGCAGCCAAGAACGAGGAGCCAACACCGGGGAGCTGTTTTTT. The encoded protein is CASSQERGANTGELFF.

The CDR3 loop is CASSMGTLSYEQYF. The CDR3 DNA follows: TGCGCCAGCAGCATGGGGACTTTGTCCTACGAGCAGTACTTC. The V call is TRBV5-1, the J call TRBJ2-7, with D perhaps TRBD2 (6 bases). The CDR3 sequence is 14 residues long. Germline CDR1 reads SGHRS; CDR2 reads YFSETQ. Trimming took 4 bases from V and 1 from J, leaving 12 bases between them.

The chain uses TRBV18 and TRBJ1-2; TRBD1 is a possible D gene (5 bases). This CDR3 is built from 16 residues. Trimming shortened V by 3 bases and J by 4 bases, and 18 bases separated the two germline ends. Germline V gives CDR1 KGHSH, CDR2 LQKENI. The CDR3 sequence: CASSPQSNRQSYGYTF. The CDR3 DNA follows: TGTGCCAGCTCACCTCAAAGTAACAGGCAGAGCTATGGCTACACCTTC.

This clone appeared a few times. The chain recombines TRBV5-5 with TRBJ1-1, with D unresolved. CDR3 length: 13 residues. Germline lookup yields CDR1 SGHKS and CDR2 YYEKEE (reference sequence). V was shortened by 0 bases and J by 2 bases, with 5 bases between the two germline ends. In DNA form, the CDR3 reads TGTGCCAGCAGCTTGGGGCCCAACACTGAAGCTTTCTTT. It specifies CASSLGPNTEAFF.

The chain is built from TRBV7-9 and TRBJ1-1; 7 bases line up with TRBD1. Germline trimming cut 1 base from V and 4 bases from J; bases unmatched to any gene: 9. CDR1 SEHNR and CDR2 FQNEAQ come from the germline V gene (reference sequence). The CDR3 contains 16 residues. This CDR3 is CASSLGAGGGGTEAFF. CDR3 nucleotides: TGTGCCAGCAGCTTAGGGGCAGGGGGAGGAGGCACTGAAGCTTTCTTT.

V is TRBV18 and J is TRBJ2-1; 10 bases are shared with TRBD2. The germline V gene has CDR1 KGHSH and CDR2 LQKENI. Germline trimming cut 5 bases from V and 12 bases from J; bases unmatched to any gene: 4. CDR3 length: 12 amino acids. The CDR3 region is CASSFEREGQFF. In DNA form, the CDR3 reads TGTGCCAGCTCATTTGAGCGGGAGGGGCAGTTCTTC. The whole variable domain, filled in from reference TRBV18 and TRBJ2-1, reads NAGVMQNPRHLVRRRGQEARLRCSPMKGHSHVYWYRQLPEEGLKFMVYLQKENIIDESGMPKERFSAEFPKEGPSILRIQQVVRGDSAAYFCASSFEREGQFFGPGTRLTVL.

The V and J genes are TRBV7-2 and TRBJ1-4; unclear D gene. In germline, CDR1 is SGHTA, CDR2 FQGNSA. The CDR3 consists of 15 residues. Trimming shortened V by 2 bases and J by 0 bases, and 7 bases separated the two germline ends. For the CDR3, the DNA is TGTGCCAGCAGCTTAAGCGCGGCAACTAATGAAAAACTGTTTTTT. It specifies CASSLSAATNEKLFF.

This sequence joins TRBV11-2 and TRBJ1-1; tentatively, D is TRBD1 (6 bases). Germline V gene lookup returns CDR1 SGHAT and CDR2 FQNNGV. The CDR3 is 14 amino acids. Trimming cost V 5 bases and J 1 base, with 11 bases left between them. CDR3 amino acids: CASSPGTTNTEAFF. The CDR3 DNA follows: TGTGCCAGCAGCCCCGGGACAACGAACACTGAAGCTTTCTTT.